This is a list of T cell receptor beta chains from one sample in a study of a mutant IDH1 vaccine in newly diagnosed glioma. Sequencing was performed with immunoSEQ multiplex PCR; in TCRdb, only in-frame clones are kept and a portion is missing. The sample has tens of thousands of clones, around 81% seen once. No cognate antigen is known for these TCRs. The sample was PBMCs, taken from a glioma patient whose treatment included an IDH1 peptide vaccine. The receptors here all came from a woman between 35 and 50 years old with glioma. Some clones in this sample may be carry-over from other donors' samples. CDR3s leave out the opening cysteine and the closing phenylalanine or tryptophan. A D gene is named only where the DNA matches it firmly.

>-|TRBV27|TRBJ2-2
ASSPPPTGELF
>-|TRBV7-2|TRBJ1-5
ASSPRPEKNQPQH
>-|TRBV6-6|TRBJ2-1
ASSYRGGYNEQF
>-|TRBV7-9|TRBJ1-2
ASSLAGGATNYGYT
>TRBD1|TRBV18|TRBJ2-5
ASSPGRTGGRETQY
>-|TRBV5-1|TRBJ1-4
ASSRGGDEKLF
>-|TRBV7-2|TRBJ2-2
ASTPFQTGELF
>-|TRBV11-2|TRBJ2-3
ASSFASLHPTDTQY
>-|TRBV7-7|TRBJ2-5
ASSLVVSRPRGTQY
>-|TRBV6-5|TRBJ2-2
ASSTESVAGELF
>-|TRBV11-2|TRBJ2-1
ASKDNAYNEQF
>-|TRBV29-1|TRBJ1-1
SVDGGSNTEAF
>-|TRBV19|TRBJ1-6
ATSDPVNSPLH
>-|TRBV7-6|TRBJ2-3
ASSSTFGPDTQY
>-|TRBV6-5|TRBJ2-3
ASTKGGGTDTQY
>-|TRBV5-1|TRBJ1-6
ASSLERQGNSPLH
>-|TRBV28|TRBJ1-5
ASRPGARVGQPQH
>-|TRBV7-2|TRBJ1-2
ASTTTGMSDYGYT
>TRBD2|TRBV6-1|TRBJ2-5
ASSARTSGVSRGTQY
>-|TRBV4-2|TRBJ1-1
ASRGREAF
>-|TRBV28|TRBJ1-2
ASSAGPEKHGYT
>-|TRBV6-4|TRBJ2-3
ASSDSIRCNREEDTDTQY
>-|TRBV5-5|TRBJ2-1
ASSQTSIVYNEQF
>TRBD2|TRBV4-2|TRBJ2-7
ASSQGVGASGSEQY
>-|TRBV7-2|TRBJ2-1
ASSFSESYNEQF
>TRBD1|TRBV7-7|TRBJ2-3
ASSLPGTGAARGTDTQY
>-|TRBV5-5|TRBJ2-1
ASSLPAFGADEQF